Listed below are T cell receptor beta chains from one sample, sequenced in a study of blood T cell repertoires in COVID-19. Profiled with immunoSEQ multiplex PCR; TCRdb holds only in-frame clones, not every one. The sample shows 240,000 or so clones, approximately 87% of them seen only once. Sequencing was done on a sample of peripheral blood. The source is a man in his 60s with acute or convalescent COVID-19. CDR3s include the opening cysteine and the closing phenylalanine or tryptophan. The D gene is left open where the match is weak. Clone size is shown for a subset of rows, as once, few, many or a class of expanded clone.

TRBJ1-5 | - | TRBV20-1 | - | CSASQGPLEPQHF | TGCAGTGCTAGTCAGGGTCCCCTAGAGCCCCAGCATTTT
TRBJ1-1 | TRBD1 | TRBV4-1 | - | CASSRPPPGQGPNTEAFF | TGCGCCAGCAGCCGCCCGCCTCCGGGACAGGGCCCGAACACTGAAGCTTTCTTT
TRBJ1-5 | - | TRBV11-2 | - | CASSLGRSSNQPQHF | TGTGCCAGCAGCTTAGGGCGGAGTAGCAATCAGCCCCAGCATTTT
TRBJ2-2 | - | TRBV6-2/TRBV6-3 | - | CASSYYRVGELFF | TGTGCCAGCAGTTATTACAGGGTCGGGGAGCTGTTTTTT
TRBJ2-3 | - | TRBV7-2 | - | CASSPATGTDTQYF | TGTGCCAGCAGCCCTGCGACAGGCACAGATACGCAGTATTTT
TRBJ2-1 | TRBD1 | TRBV6-6 | - | CASSYPGQNNEQFF | TGTGCCAGCAGTTACCCGGGACAGAACAATGAGCAGTTCTTC
TRBJ1-1 | - | TRBV5-1 | - | CASSLTGLDTEAFF | TGCGCCAGCAGCTTGACAGGGTTAGACACTGAAGCTTTCTTT
TRBJ1-6 | TRBD1 | TRBV7-2 | once | CASSNLQGAVSPLHF | TGTGCCAGCAGCAACCTACAGGGGGCTGTTTCACCCCTCCACTTT
TRBJ1-2 | - | TRBV9 | - | CASSYNQRQPNYGYTF | TGTGCCAGCAGCTATAATCAAAGACAACCTAACTATGGCTACACCTTC
TRBJ2-1 | TRBD1 | TRBV2 | - | CASQTGTGAYNEQFF | TGTGCCAGCCAGACCGGGACAGGGGCCTACAATGAGCAGTTCTTC
TRBJ1-6 | - | TRBV7-2 | - | CASSPLLGPSRSPLHF | TGTGCCAGCAGCCCACTCCTAGGTCCATCCCGGTCACCCCTCCACTTT
TRBJ1-1 | TRBD1 | TRBV6-2/TRBV6-3 | - | CASSSGGGLNTEAFF | TGTGCCAGCAGTTCCGGAGGGGGCTTGAACACTGAAGCTTTCTTT
TRBJ2-7 | TRBD1 | TRBV7-2 | - | CASSPGQGAGEQYF | TGTGCCAGCAGCCCCGGACAGGGGGCAGGCGAGCAGTACTTC
TRBJ2-3 | - | TRBV4-3 | few | CASSQETAGSKDTQYF | TGCGCCAGCAGCCAAGAGACGGCTGGGAGTAAGGATACGCAGTATTTT
TRBJ2-7 | TRBD1 | TRBV7-9 | - | CASSLEQGASYEQYF | TGTGCCAGCAGCTTAGAACAGGGGGCTTCCTACGAGCAGTACTTC
TRBJ2-7 | - | TRBV11-2 | - | CATREPLGEQYF | TGTGCCACCAGGGAGCCCTTAGGCGAGCAGTACTTC
TRBJ1-1 | TRBD1 | TRBV6-6 | - | CASSRDNRGPGAEAFF | TGTGCCAGCAGCCGCGACAACAGGGGGCCGGGCGCTGAAGCTTTCTTT
TRBJ1-1 | - | TRBV5-1 | - | CASSPTAWDTEAFF | TGCGCCAGCAGCCCGACCGCCTGGGACACCGAAGCTTTCTTT
TRBJ2-1 | TRBD1 | TRBV30 | - | CAWTRGPPNEQFF | TGTGCCTGGACTAGGGGGCCCCCCAATGAGCAGTTCTTC
TRBJ1-3 | - | TRBV6-5 | - | CASSYAPDSGNTIYF | TGTGCCAGCAGTTACGCCCCTGACAGTGGAAACACCATATATTTT
TRBJ2-7 | - | TRBV7-2 | few | CASSPIAGTYEQYF | TGTGCCAGCAGCCCGATAGCTGGAACCTACGAGCAGTACTTC
TRBJ2-1 | - | TRBV3-1/TRBV3-2 | - | CASSQAGSGAYNEQFF | TGTGCCAGCAGCCAAGCGGGTAGCGGAGCCTACAATGAGCAGTTCTTC
TRBJ1-1 | - | TRBV15 | - | CATSDTLVAFF | TGTGCCACCAGCGACACCCTCGTAGCTTTCTTT
TRBJ2-7 | TRBD1 | TRBV19 | - | CASTRTGSSYEQYF | TGTGCCAGTACCCGGACAGGAAGCTCCTACGAGCAGTACTTC
TRBJ1-1 | TRBD1 | TRBV9 | once | CASSVGEDRVFEAFF | TGTGCCAGCAGCGTAGGTGAGGACAGGGTTTTTGAAGCTTTCTTT
TRBJ2-1 | - | TRBV24-1 | - | CATSGYRGTNEQFF | TGTGCCACCAGCGGGTACCGGGGGACCAATGAGCAGTTCTTC
TRBJ1-1 | - | TRBV7-6 | few | CASSPQSTPNTEAFF | TGTGCCAGCAGCCCCCAGTCAACCCCGAACACTGAAGCTTTCTTT
TRBJ2-7 | TRBD2 | TRBV5-6 | - | CASSFPGTSGILSYEQYF | TGTGCCAGCAGCTTTCCCGGGACTAGCGGGATATTATCCTACGAGCAGTACTTC
TRBJ2-7 | - | TRBV6-5 | - | CASSKILESEQYF | TGTGCCAGCAGCAAGATTCTAGAGAGCGAGCAGTACTTC
TRBJ2-7 | TRBD1 | TRBV28 | once | CASTRDRGREQYF | TGTGCCAGCACTAGGGACAGGGGGCGGGAGCAGTACTTC
TRBJ1-1 | - | TRBV30 | - | CAWRRVDTEAFF | TGTGCCTGGAGACGGGTTGACACTGAAGCTTTCTTT
TRBJ1-5 | TRBD1 | TRBV7-2 | - | CASSPRTGNQPQHF | TGTGCCAGCAGCCCCCGGACAGGAAATCAGCCCCAGCATTTT
TRBJ2-2 | - | TRBV27 | - | CASTIGRNTGELFF | TGTGCCAGCACGATAGGGAGAAACACCGGGGAGCTGTTTTTT
TRBJ2-2 | - | TRBV15 | once | CATSWLTGELFF | TGTGCCACCAGCTGGCTCACCGGGGAGCTGTTTTTT
TRBJ2-3 | - | TRBV4-3 | - | CASSQVGGGGSDTQYF | TGCGCCAGCAGCCAAGTAGGTGGTGGAGGTTCAGATACGCAGTATTTT
TRBJ2-2 | TRBD1 | TRBV19 | - | CASSISGTANTGELFF | TGTGCCAGTAGTATATCCGGGACAGCAAACACCGGGGAGCTGTTTTTT
TRBJ1-5 | - | TRBV28 | - | CASSLGGGNQPQHF | TGTGCCAGCAGTTTAGGCGGGGGCAATCAGCCCCAGCATTTT
TRBJ2-1 | TRBD2 | TRBV2 | - | CASSELAGSFNEQFF | TGTGCCAGCAGTGAACTAGCGGGAAGCTTCAATGAGCAGTTCTTC
TRBJ2-2 | - | TRBV30 | - | CAWTQGTTNTGELFF | TGTGCCTGGACCCAAGGGACAACGAACACCGGGGAGCTGTTTTTT
TRBJ2-1 | - | TRBV10-3 | - | CAIKTRNEQFF | TGTGCCATCAAGACAAGGAATGAGCAGTTCTTC
TRBJ2-1 | - | TRBV7-9 | - | CASSLVHAMISYNEQFF | TGTGCCAGCAGCTTAGTCCATGCTATGATCTCCTACAATGAGCAGTTCTTC
TRBJ1-5 | TRBD1 | TRBV7-2 | - | CASSLSGGLGNQPQHF | TGTGCCAGCAGCTTATCAGGGGGCTTGGGGAATCAGCCCCAGCATTTT
TRBJ2-1 | TRBD2 | TRBV27 | - | CASSPSWTSGRNEQFF | TGTGCCAGCAGTCCCTCTTGGACTAGCGGGAGGAATGAGCAGTTCTTC
TRBJ1-1 | - | TRBV11-3 | once | CASSDNGGNTEAFF | TGTGCCAGCAGCGACAACGGAGGGAACACTGAAGCTTTCTTT
TRBJ2-7 | TRBD2 | TRBV10-2 | - | CASRDPGTSGSYEQYF | TGCGCCAGCAGGGACCCCGGGACTAGCGGGAGCTACGAGCAGTACTTC
TRBJ1-5 | - | TRBV7-2 | - | CASSLVARDGRPQHF | TGTGCCAGCAGCTTAGTTGCCAGGGATGGGCGGCCCCAGCATTTT